The entry that follows covers one T cell receptor (beta chain) sequence. With 5 bases removed from V and 5 bases from J, the gap between germline ends came to 13 bases. This CDR3 is 14 amino acids long. Germline-derived CDR1 and CDR2 are MDHEN and SYDVKM. This sample was included in a study of blood T cell repertoires in COVID-19. Study background: Specimens from acute and convalescent COVID-19 originated in the United States, Italy and Spain. T cells, B-cell-depleted T cells, or PBMCs supplied cDNA or gDNA.

Original data processing: Reference gene primer amplification gave nucleated cell count estimates. Profiled with immunoSEQ multiplex PCR; TCRdb holds only in-frame clones, not every one. D and trimming come from the DNA, and the V and J calls and clone size come from that table. This table has 66,000 or so clones, 80% appearing once. This sequence was found in a human donor in a cohort sampled during active COVID-19. The J gene is TRBJ1-5, the V gene TRBV28, with D possibly matching TRBD1 (6 bases). The sample comprised peripheral blood. CDR3 in DNA: TGTGCCAGCAGTAGAAGACAGGACGATCAGCCCCAGCATTTT. It is translated as CASSRRQDDQPQHF.